These T cell receptor beta chains were read from a single sample in a study of blood T cell repertoires in COVID-19. Assay used: immunoSEQ multiplex PCR; TCRdb lists only in-frame clones, some missing. This repertoire shows tens of thousands of clones, roughly 87% found once; its top ten account for roughly 5.3%. Sequencing input: peripheral blood. The receptors shown here come from an elderly woman with active or convalescent COVID-19. Each CDR3 is given with its conserved first and last residue. The D gene is left open where the match is weak. Expanded clones are given a class, and other clones once, few, many or no size at all.

cdr3_nt: TGCGCCAGCAGCCCCGACAGTCATAGCAATCAGCCCCAGCATTTT
cdr3_aa: CASSPDSHSNQPQHF
j_call: TRBJ1-5
clone_size: .
v_call: TRBV5-1
d_call: .

cdr3_nt: TGCAGTGCTAGTCGGCAGGCGTTGAACACTGAAGCTTTCTTT
cdr3_aa: CSASRQALNTEAFF
j_call: TRBJ1-1
clone_size: .
v_call: TRBV20-1
d_call: .

cdr3_nt: TGTGCCAGCAGCCACTTGGGACTAGCGGGGGGAACAGATACGCAGTATTTT
cdr3_aa: CASSHLGLAGGTDTQYF
j_call: TRBJ2-3
clone_size: .
v_call: TRBV4-2
d_call: TRBD2

cdr3_nt: TGCGCCAGCAGTGAGCCCTTGAATGAGCAGTTCTTC
cdr3_aa: CASSEPLNEQFF
j_call: TRBJ2-1
clone_size: .
v_call: TRBV10-2
d_call: .

cdr3_nt: TGCGCCAGCAGTGAGGGGGAGGGAGGGAAAAACATTCAGTACTTC
cdr3_aa: CASSEGEGGKNIQYF
j_call: TRBJ2-4
clone_size: once
v_call: TRBV10-2
d_call: TRBD2

cdr3_nt: TGTGCCAGCAGCCAATGGGCAGGGAAGCGCACTGAAGCTTTCTTT
cdr3_aa: CASSQWAGKRTEAFF
j_call: TRBJ1-1
clone_size: .
v_call: TRBV3-1/TRBV3-2
d_call: .

cdr3_nt: TGTGCCAGCAGCGCTCGACAAGCTGGTGGAAACACCATATATTTT
cdr3_aa: CASSARQAGGNTIYF
j_call: TRBJ1-3
clone_size: .
v_call: TRBV9
d_call: .

cdr3_nt: TGTGCCAGCAGCCTGGGGACTAGCGGGAGTAGTGTCAATGAGCAGTTCTTC
cdr3_aa: CASSLGTSGSSVNEQFF
j_call: TRBJ2-1
clone_size: .
v_call: TRBV7-9
d_call: TRBD2

cdr3_nt: TGTGCCAGCAGAGGGGCAGGGGGCACAACAGAGCTGTTTTTT
cdr3_aa: CASRGAGGTTELFF
j_call: TRBJ1-4
clone_size: .
v_call: TRBV4-2
d_call: TRBD1

cdr3_nt: TGTGCCACCAGCAGAGAGCAGGGTGGCTATGGCTACACCTTC
cdr3_aa: CATSREQGGYGYTF
j_call: TRBJ1-2
clone_size: .
v_call: TRBV15
d_call: .

cdr3_nt: TGTGCCAGCAGTCCCCGGAGGGGGCGGACCCAAGAGACCCAGTACTTC
cdr3_aa: CASSPRRGRTQETQYF
j_call: TRBJ2-5
clone_size: .
v_call: TRBV2
d_call: .

cdr3_nt: TGTGCCAGCTCACCTTGGACTAGCGGGAAAAACACCGGGGAGCTGTTTTTT
cdr3_aa: CASSPWTSGKNTGELFF
j_call: TRBJ2-2
clone_size: .
v_call: TRBV18
d_call: TRBD2

cdr3_nt: TGCAGCGTGACGGACAGGGGAGGGCCTCGGGCCGAGCAGTACTTC
cdr3_aa: CSVTDRGGPRAEQYF
j_call: TRBJ2-7
clone_size: once
v_call: TRBV29-1
d_call: TRBD1

cdr3_nt: TGTGCCAGCAGCTTAACATCGGCGGCCTGGAACACTGAAGCTTTCTTT
cdr3_aa: CASSLTSAAWNTEAFF
j_call: TRBJ1-1
clone_size: .
v_call: TRBV7-2
d_call: .

cdr3_nt: TGTGCCAGCAGTCAACACAGTGACACCGGGGAGCTGTTTTTT
cdr3_aa: CASSQHSDTGELFF
j_call: TRBJ2-2
clone_size: once
v_call: TRBV6-6
d_call: .

cdr3_nt: TGTGCCAGAAGCCCATCCGGGACTCAAGCCTACGAGCAGTACTTC
cdr3_aa: CARSPSGTQAYEQYF
j_call: TRBJ2-7
clone_size: .
v_call: TRBV5-3
d_call: .

cdr3_nt: TGTGCCAGCAGTACCCCGGGACTAGCGAGTTACAATGAGCAGTTCTTC
cdr3_aa: CASSTPGLASYNEQFF
j_call: TRBJ2-1
clone_size: .
v_call: TRBV6-2/TRBV6-3
d_call: TRBD2

cdr3_nt: TGTGCCAGCAGCCATCGCGGATCCACCGGGGAGCTGTTTTTT
cdr3_aa: CASSHRGSTGELFF
j_call: TRBJ2-2
clone_size: .
v_call: TRBV7-3
d_call: .

cdr3_nt: TGTGCCAGCAGCTTCGGGACTTCCAATGAGCAGTTCTTC
cdr3_aa: CASSFGTSNEQFF
j_call: TRBJ2-1
clone_size: .
v_call: TRBV5-6
d_call: .

cdr3_nt: TGTGCCAGCAGCTTACTGGGCAGGGGGCTTCCTGATTCACCCCTCCACTTT
cdr3_aa: CASSLLGRGLPDSPLHF
j_call: TRBJ1-6
clone_size: once
v_call: TRBV7-2
d_call: TRBD1

cdr3_nt: TGCGCCAGCAGCTTCCAGGGGAGCACTGAAGCTTTCTTT
cdr3_aa: CASSFQGSTEAFF
j_call: TRBJ1-1
clone_size: .
v_call: TRBV5-1
d_call: .

cdr3_nt: TGTGCCAGCACCAGGGACAGGGGTCGCGGCTACACCTTC
cdr3_aa: CASTRDRGRGYTF
j_call: TRBJ1-2
clone_size: .
v_call: TRBV5-8
d_call: TRBD1

cdr3_nt: TGCAGTGCTAAGGGGTCCAATGAGCAGTTCTTC
cdr3_aa: CSAKGSNEQFF
j_call: TRBJ2-1
clone_size: .
v_call: TRBV20-1
d_call: .

cdr3_nt: TGTGCCAGCAGCTTATCAGGGGGCGCTCGGAACGAGCAGTACTTC
cdr3_aa: CASSLSGGARNEQYF
j_call: TRBJ2-7
clone_size: .
v_call: TRBV7-6
d_call: TRBD1

cdr3_nt: TGTGCCAGCAGCGTAGGGGGAGACCCCTCCTACAATGAGCAGTTCTTC
cdr3_aa: CASSVGGDPSYNEQFF
j_call: TRBJ2-1
clone_size: .
v_call: TRBV9
d_call: .

cdr3_nt: TGTGCCAGCAGCTTGACAGGGCTTAACTATGGCTACACCTTC
cdr3_aa: CASSLTGLNYGYTF
j_call: TRBJ1-2
clone_size: .
v_call: TRBV5-4
d_call: .

cdr3_nt: TGTGCCAGCAGCGTAGGAGGGTACTATGGCTACACCTTC
cdr3_aa: CASSVGGYYGYTF
j_call: TRBJ1-2
clone_size: .
v_call: TRBV9
d_call: .

cdr3_nt: TGTGCCTGGAGCGGGCTTATAACGAATACAGGGGGAGCTTTCTTT
cdr3_aa: CAWSGLITNTGGAFF
j_call: TRBJ1-1
clone_size: .
v_call: TRBV30
d_call: TRBD1

cdr3_nt: TGTGCCAGCAGTGGAACAGGGATCTATGGCTACACCTTC
cdr3_aa: CASSGTGIYGYTF
j_call: TRBJ1-2
clone_size: .
v_call: TRBV2
d_call: .

cdr3_nt: TGTGCCAGCAGACGGGGGGGGCTGGAACAGCCCCAGCATTTT
cdr3_aa: CASRRGGLEQPQHF
j_call: TRBJ1-5
clone_size: .
v_call: TRBV5-5
d_call: .

cdr3_nt: TGTGCCAGCAGCCAGGAAGGACTAGATTGGTCCTACGAGCAGTACTTC
cdr3_aa: CASSQEGLDWSYEQYF
j_call: TRBJ2-7
clone_size: .
v_call: TRBV4-2
d_call: TRBD2

cdr3_nt: TGTGCCATCAGGGCTAGCGGGACTAACACAGATACGCAGTATTTT
cdr3_aa: CAIRASGTNTDTQYF
j_call: TRBJ2-3
clone_size: .
v_call: TRBV10-3
d_call: TRBD2

cdr3_nt: TGTGCCAGCAGCGCCTATAGCGGAGATGAGCAGTTCTTC
cdr3_aa: CASSAYSGDEQFF
j_call: TRBJ2-1
clone_size: once
v_call: TRBV9
d_call: .

cdr3_nt: TGTGCCAGTAGTATGAGGGAGGGGCTACCCCTCCACTTT
cdr3_aa: CASSMREGLPLHF
j_call: TRBJ1-6
clone_size: few
v_call: TRBV19
d_call: .

cdr3_nt: TGTGCCAGCAGCTTAGACGGACAGGTCTCCTATGGCTACACCTTC
cdr3_aa: CASSLDGQVSYGYTF
j_call: TRBJ1-2
clone_size: .
v_call: TRBV7-9
d_call: TRBD1

cdr3_nt: TGTGCCAGCAGCGGCTCAGGGTTAGGCGGGGAGCTGTTTTTT
cdr3_aa: CASSGSGLGGELFF
j_call: TRBJ2-2
clone_size: .
v_call: TRBV9
d_call: .

cdr3_nt: TGTGCCAGCAGCTTAGAAGGGGTCGGCTACACCTTC
cdr3_aa: CASSLEGVGYTF
j_call: TRBJ1-2
clone_size: .
v_call: TRBV7-2
d_call: .

cdr3_nt: TGCGCCAGCAGCCAAGATTTCGTGAGTCCCAGCGGAGCCCAAGAGACCCAGTACTTC
cdr3_aa: CASSQDFVSPSGAQETQYF
j_call: TRBJ2-5
clone_size: .
v_call: TRBV4-1
d_call: .

cdr3_nt: TGTGCCAGCTCACCAGGGGGGGCGGACTATGGCTACACCTTC
cdr3_aa: CASSPGGADYGYTF
j_call: TRBJ1-2
clone_size: .
v_call: TRBV18
d_call: .

cdr3_nt: TGTGCCAGCAGCAAAGCGAGAGGGGAGGAGCCCCAGCATTTT
cdr3_aa: CASSKARGEEPQHF
j_call: TRBJ1-5
clone_size: .
v_call: TRBV21-1
d_call: .

cdr3_nt: TGTGCCAGCACCCCGGAAGGGACTAGCGGATCCTACGAGCAGTACTTC
cdr3_aa: CASTPEGTSGSYEQYF
j_call: TRBJ2-7
clone_size: .
v_call: TRBV6-2/TRBV6-3
d_call: TRBD2

cdr3_nt: TGTGCCAGCTCAACGACAGGGGACCACGAGCAGTACTTC
cdr3_aa: CASSTTGDHEQYF
j_call: TRBJ2-7
clone_size: .
v_call: TRBV18
d_call: TRBD1

cdr3_nt: TGTGCCAGCAGTCCGGGTGTAGCGGAAACCTACGAGCAGTACTTC
cdr3_aa: CASSPGVAETYEQYF
j_call: TRBJ2-7
clone_size: .
v_call: TRBV2
d_call: .

cdr3_nt: TGCGCCAGCAGCAGTACAGGGGTGAACACCGGGGAGCTGTTTTTT
cdr3_aa: CASSSTGVNTGELFF
j_call: TRBJ2-2
clone_size: .
v_call: TRBV5-1
d_call: TRBD1

cdr3_nt: TGTGCCAGCAGCTTAACGGGAGGGGCAGGGGAGTACTTC
cdr3_aa: CASSLTGGAGEYF
j_call: TRBJ2-7
clone_size: .
v_call: TRBV7-9
d_call: TRBD2

cdr3_nt: TGTGCCAGCAGCCACCTCTCCGGGACAGGGCTCTCTGGGGCCAACGTCCTGACTTTC
cdr3_aa: CASSHLSGTGLSGANVLTF
j_call: TRBJ2-6
clone_size: .
v_call: TRBV3-1/TRBV3-2
d_call: TRBD1

cdr3_nt: TGTGCCAGCAGTGCCCACAGGGGGCGGGCTAATGAAAAACTGTTTTTT
cdr3_aa: CASSAHRGRANEKLFF
j_call: TRBJ1-4
clone_size: .
v_call: TRBV28
d_call: TRBD1

cdr3_nt: TGCGCCAGCAGCTTGGTAGGGGTAGCGGGGGTCAATGAGCAGTTCTTC
cdr3_aa: CASSLVGVAGVNEQFF
j_call: TRBJ2-1
clone_size: .
v_call: TRBV5-1
d_call: TRBD2

cdr3_nt: TGTGCCACCAGCCCCAGCGACAGGGGCGCCTACAATGAGCAGTTCTTC
cdr3_aa: CATSPSDRGAYNEQFF
j_call: TRBJ2-1
clone_size: .
v_call: TRBV24-1
d_call: TRBD1

cdr3_nt: TGCGCCAGCAGTGAGTCAGGACAGGGCGGTGGGGTGGATACGCAGTATTTT
cdr3_aa: CASSESGQGGGVDTQYF
j_call: TRBJ2-3
clone_size: .
v_call: TRBV10-2
d_call: TRBD1